The sequence of this T cell receptor (beta chain) was determined in a study of CD8+CD57+ T cells in acquired aplastic anemia. Study as a whole: Average DNA yield from sorted CD4+ and CD8+ cells was about 2.9 ug.

The patients chosen for sequencing had shown expansion of CD8+CD57+ cells (detected by flow cytometry). The blood sampling took place in patients who had so far received no therapy. This clonotype has a count of ten or more. For CDR3 and TCR beta VDJ profiling, genomic DNA was the template used. TCRdb called the reads again in MiXCR, with one record for every CDR3 protein. Here the sample spans roughly 500,000 distinct CDR3 sequences, around 32% being singletons. This TCR was recovered from a human donor with aplastic anemia. Specimen: sorted CD4+, CD8+, or CD8+CD57+ T cells (not recorded which) from PBMCs.

Written as DNA, the CDR3 is TGTGCCAGCAGCGAAGGACAGACGAACACTGAAGCTTTCTTT. This encodes CASSEGQTNTEAFF. This chain connects TRBV7-9 to TRBJ1-1; the D gene is possibly TRBD1 (6 bases). CDR3 size: 14 residues. CDR1 SEHNR and CDR2 FQNEAQ come from the germline V gene (reference sequence). V was clipped by 5 bases and J by 1 base, with 11 bases between them.